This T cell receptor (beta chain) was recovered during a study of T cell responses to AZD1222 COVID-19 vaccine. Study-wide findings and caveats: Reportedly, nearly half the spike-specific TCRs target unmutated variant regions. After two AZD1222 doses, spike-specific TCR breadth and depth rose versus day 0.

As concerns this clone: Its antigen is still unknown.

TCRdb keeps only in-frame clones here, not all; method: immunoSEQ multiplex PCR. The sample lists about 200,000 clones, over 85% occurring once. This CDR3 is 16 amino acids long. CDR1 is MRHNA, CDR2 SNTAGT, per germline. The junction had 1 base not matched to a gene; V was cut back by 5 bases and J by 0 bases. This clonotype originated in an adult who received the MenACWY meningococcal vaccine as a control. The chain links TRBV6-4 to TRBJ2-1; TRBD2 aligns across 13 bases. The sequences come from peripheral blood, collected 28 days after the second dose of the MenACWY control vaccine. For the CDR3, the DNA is TGTGCCAGCAGTTGGACTAGCGGGAGCTCCTACAATGAGCAGTTCTTC. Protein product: CASSWTSGSSYNEQFF.